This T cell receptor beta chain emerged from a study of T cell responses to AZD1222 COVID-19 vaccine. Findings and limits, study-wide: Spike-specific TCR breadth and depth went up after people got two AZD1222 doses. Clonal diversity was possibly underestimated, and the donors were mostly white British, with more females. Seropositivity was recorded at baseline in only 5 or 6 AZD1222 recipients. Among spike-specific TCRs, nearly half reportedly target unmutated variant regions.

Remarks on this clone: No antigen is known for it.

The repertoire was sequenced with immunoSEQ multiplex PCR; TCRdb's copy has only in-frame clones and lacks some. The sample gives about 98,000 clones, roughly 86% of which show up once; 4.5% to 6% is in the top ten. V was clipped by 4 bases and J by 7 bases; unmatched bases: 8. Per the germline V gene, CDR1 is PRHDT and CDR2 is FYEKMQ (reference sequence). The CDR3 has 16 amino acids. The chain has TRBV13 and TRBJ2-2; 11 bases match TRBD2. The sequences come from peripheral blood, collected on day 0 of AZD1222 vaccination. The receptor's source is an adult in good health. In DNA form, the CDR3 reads TGTGCCAGCAGCTCAGCCCGACTAGCGGGAATCGGGGAGCTGTTTTTT. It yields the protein CASSSARLAGIGELFF.